This is a list of T cell receptor beta chains from one sample in a study of siplizumab effects on memory and regulatory T cells. Method: immunoSEQ multiplex PCR; TCRdb's copy keeps in-frame clones and lacks some. The sample consists of approximately 65,000 clones, 70% to 85% of them appearing once. The sample consisted of memory CD4+ T cells sorted from blood. These receptors all stem from a human donor in good health. Each CDR3 is given with its conserved first and last residue. D genes are given only for firm matches. Rows give clone size only sometimes, using once, few, many, or a class for an expanded clone.

J: TRBJ2-5; V: TRBV28; D: NA; size: NA; DNA: TGTGCCAGCGGGCTAGCTGGGGAGACCCAGTACTTC; CDR3: CASGLAGETQYF
J: TRBJ1-2; V: TRBV7-3; D: TRBD1; size: NA; DNA: TGTGCCAGCAGCTTAACCGCAGGACAGGGCCGGAACTATGGCTACACCTTC; CDR3: CASSLTAGQGRNYGYTF
J: TRBJ2-7; V: TRBV5-1; D: NA; size: NA; DNA: TGCGCCAGCAGCTTGGCCTCATTCTCCTACGAGCAGTACTTC; CDR3: CASSLASFSYEQYF
J: TRBJ2-7; V: TRBV6-5; D: TRBD2; size: NA; DNA: TGTGCCAGCAGGGGAACTAGCGGGGGCTCCTACGAGCAGTACTTC; CDR3: CASRGTSGGSYEQYF
J: TRBJ2-3; V: TRBV11-1; D: NA; size: NA; DNA: TGTGCCAGCAGCTTAGTTGTCCGATTCAACACAGATACGCAGTATTTT; CDR3: CASSLVVRFNTDTQYF
J: TRBJ2-1; V: TRBV27; D: NA; size: few; DNA: TGTGCCAGCAGTTTTATTAATGAGCAGTTCTTC; CDR3: CASSFINEQFF
J: TRBJ2-7; V: TRBV6-5; D: TRBD2; size: NA; DNA: TGTGCCAGCAGTTACTCACCCGGAGCTCCGGGAGGGGAGCAGTACTTC; CDR3: CASSYSPGAPGGEQYF
J: TRBJ1-5; V: TRBV10-2; D: NA; size: few; DNA: TGCGCCAGCAGTGCAAATAGCAATCAGCCCCAGCATTTT; CDR3: CASSANSNQPQHF
J: TRBJ1-4; V: TRBV14; D: TRBD1; size: NA; DNA: TGTGCCAGCAGCCCCTGGGACAGAACTAATGAAAAACTGTTTTTT; CDR3: CASSPWDRTNEKLFF
J: TRBJ2-5; V: TRBV13; D: NA; size: NA; DNA: TGTGCCAGCGCAGGACAAGAGACCCAGTACTTC; CDR3: CASAGQETQYF
J: TRBJ2-7; V: TRBV28; D: TRBD2; size: NA; DNA: TGTGCCAGCAGCTCCGGGACTAGACCCTACGAGCAGTACTTC; CDR3: CASSSGTRPYEQYF
J: TRBJ2-7; V: TRBV11-1; D: NA; size: NA; DNA: TGTGCCAGCAGCTTAGACGGCGGACACTACGAGCAGTACTTC; CDR3: CASSLDGGHYEQYF
J: TRBJ2-3; V: TRBV13; D: NA; size: NA; DNA: TGTGCCAGCAGCGAAGGAGATACGCAGTATTTT; CDR3: CASSEGDTQYF
J: TRBJ1-3; V: TRBV6-1; D: NA; size: NA; DNA: TGTGCCAGCAGTGAAGGTATTTACTCTGGAAACACCATATATTTT; CDR3: CASSEGIYSGNTIYF
J: TRBJ2-1; V: TRBV18; D: NA; size: NA; DNA: TGTGCCAGCTCACCACCGGGGAGCAATGAGCAGTTCTTC; CDR3: CASSPPGSNEQFF
J: TRBJ2-7; V: TRBV5-1; D: NA; size: NA; DNA: TGCGCCAGCAGCTTCCCAGACTACTCCTACGAGCAGTACTTC; CDR3: CASSFPDYSYEQYF
J: TRBJ2-7; V: TRBV7-3; D: NA; size: NA; DNA: TGTGCCAGCAGCTTCTCGGTAGGCTACGAGCAGTACTTC; CDR3: CASSFSVGYEQYF
J: TRBJ2-5; V: TRBV25-1; D: NA; size: NA; DNA: TGTGCCAGCAGTGCCCGACAAACCCAAGAGACCCAGTACTTC; CDR3: CASSARQTQETQYF
J: TRBJ2-3; V: TRBV19; D: NA; size: NA; DNA: TGTGCCAGTAGTATGGCCAGGGGCAACACAGATACGCAGTATTTT; CDR3: CASSMARGNTDTQYF
J: TRBJ2-3; V: TRBV6-4; D: NA; size: NA; DNA: TGTGCCAGCAGTTCTACTCCCACAGATACGCAGTATTTT; CDR3: CASSSTPTDTQYF
J: TRBJ2-1; V: TRBV7-2; D: NA; size: once; DNA: TGTGCCAGCAGCTTAATCGGCAGGGTCGATGAGCAGTTCTTC; CDR3: CASSLIGRVDEQFF
J: TRBJ2-1; V: TRBV7-9; D: TRBD2; size: NA; DNA: TGTGCCAGCAGCCCTACGGGGGGGTCCTACAATGAGCAGTTCTTC; CDR3: CASSPTGGSYNEQFF
J: TRBJ2-1; V: TRBV6-6; D: TRBD2; size: NA; DNA: TGTGCCAGCACCCTGGGACTACAACGGAATGAGCAGTTCTTC; CDR3: CASTLGLQRNEQFF
J: TRBJ2-7; V: TRBV5-4; D: TRBD2; size: NA; DNA: TGTGCCAGCAGCTCGACTAGCGGGGACCCCTACGAGCAGTACTTC; CDR3: CASSSTSGDPYEQYF
J: TRBJ1-1; V: TRBV14; D: NA; size: NA; DNA: TGTGCCAGCAGCCGCACGGGTAACACTGAAGCTTTCTTT; CDR3: CASSRTGNTEAFF
J: TRBJ2-7; V: TRBV28; D: TRBD1; size: NA; DNA: TGTGCCAGCAGTTCCCACGGGACAGGGGACTACGAGCAGTACTTC; CDR3: CASSSHGTGDYEQYF
J: TRBJ2-1; V: TRBV21-1; D: NA; size: once; DNA: TGTGCCAGCAGCAAAATCGGCGGAAGCTCCTACAATGAGCAGTTCTTC; CDR3: CASSKIGGSSYNEQFF
J: TRBJ1-3; V: TRBV6-4; D: NA; size: few; DNA: TGTGCCAGCAGTGACCCAGACAGCTCTGGAAACACCATATATTTT; CDR3: CASSDPDSSGNTIYF
J: TRBJ2-7; V: TRBV6-6; D: NA; size: NA; DNA: TGTGCCAGCAGATCTCTCGGAAACAGGGACTACGAGCAGTACTTC; CDR3: CASRSLGNRDYEQYF
J: TRBJ2-1; V: TRBV7-2; D: NA; size: once; DNA: TGTGCCAGCAGCGAAAGGGGCGGTCAATACAATGAGCAGTTCTTC; CDR3: CASSERGGQYNEQFF
J: TRBJ2-1; V: TRBV7-2; D: NA; size: once; DNA: TGTGCCAGCAGCTCACACAGGGTCTACAATGAGCAGTTCTTC; CDR3: CASSSHRVYNEQFF
J: TRBJ2-3; V: TRBV9; D: TRBD1; size: NA; DNA: TGTGCCAGCAGCCCGACAGGGGGATACACAGATACGCAGTATTTT; CDR3: CASSPTGGYTDTQYF
J: TRBJ2-7; V: TRBV5-1; D: NA; size: many; DNA: TGCGCCAGCCGCCGGGACGGCGAACCCTACGAGCAGTACTTC; CDR3: CASRRDGEPYEQYF
J: TRBJ2-1; V: TRBV7-9; D: NA; size: NA; DNA: TGTGCCAGCAGCTTAAGTGGTGGTGGGGGCTACAATGAGCAGTTCTTC; CDR3: CASSLSGGGGYNEQFF
J: TRBJ1-2; V: TRBV4-2; D: NA; size: NA; DNA: TGTGCCAGCAGCCAAGGGGGGGGCTATGGCTACACCTTC; CDR3: CASSQGGGYGYTF
J: TRBJ1-5; V: TRBV5-1; D: NA; size: few; DNA: TGCGCCAGCAGCTTCGGGGCAGGGTCAGGTCAGCCCCAGCATTTT; CDR3: CASSFGAGSGQPQHF
J: TRBJ1-1; V: TRBV5-1; D: NA; size: NA; DNA: TGCGCCAGCAAGTTAGAGAACACTGAAGCTTTCTTT; CDR3: CASKLENTEAFF
J: TRBJ1-4; V: TRBV18; D: TRBD1; size: NA; DNA: TGTGCCAGCTCACCCGGACAGGGGTTTGAAAAACTGTTTTTT; CDR3: CASSPGQGFEKLFF
J: TRBJ1-6; V: TRBV7-9; D: NA; size: NA; DNA: TGTGCCAGCAGCTTAGAGGCTAATTCACCCCTCCACTTT; CDR3: CASSLEANSPLHF
J: TRBJ2-7; V: TRBV2; D: TRBD2; size: NA; DNA: TGTGCCACCTCAGCGGGATCCTACGAGCAGTACTTC; CDR3: CATSAGSYEQYF
J: TRBJ2-3; V: TRBV10-3; D: TRBD1; size: NA; DNA: TGTGCCATCAGCGTCGGACAGGGGGAAGATACGCAGTATTTT; CDR3: CAISVGQGEDTQYF
J: TRBJ1-1; V: TRBV10-3; D: TRBD1; size: NA; DNA: TGTGCCATCACCCGGGACAGGGATGGGGGCACTGAAGCTTTCTTT; CDR3: CAITRDRDGGTEAFF
J: TRBJ1-1; V: TRBV7-2; D: NA; size: NA; DNA: TGTGCCAGCAGCTTAAGACCCAACACTGAAGCTTTCTTT; CDR3: CASSLRPNTEAFF
J: TRBJ1-5; V: TRBV28; D: TRBD1; size: once; DNA: TGTGCCACCAACGACCGGGACAGGTCTCGGCCCCAGCATTTT; CDR3: CATNDRDRSRPQHF
J: TRBJ2-3; V: TRBV4-1; D: TRBD2; size: NA; DNA: TGCGCCAGCAGCCAGGAACACGGGGGGGCGGGTGATACGCAGTATTTT; CDR3: CASSQEHGGAGDTQYF
J: TRBJ1-2; V: TRBV9; D: NA; size: NA; DNA: TGTGCCAGCAACCATCCCACTGCGGTTAACTATGGCTACACCTTC; CDR3: CASNHPTAVNYGYTF
J: TRBJ2-7; V: TRBV10-3; D: TRBD2; size: NA; DNA: TGTGCCATCAGTGGCCCGGGACTAGCGGGGGGCCTGGGGGAGCAGTACTTC; CDR3: CAISGPGLAGGLGEQYF
J: TRBJ1-4; V: TRBV15; D: NA; size: few; DNA: TGTGCCACCAGCAGAGATGGGGGCGCTAATGAAAAACTGTTTTTT; CDR3: CATSRDGGANEKLFF
J: TRBJ1-2; V: TRBV29-1; D: TRBD1; size: once; DNA: TGCAGCGTAGCCGCAGGGGGTCACTATGGCTACACCTTC; CDR3: CSVAAGGHYGYTF
J: TRBJ1-1; V: TRBV6-7; D: TRBD1; size: NA; DNA: TGTGCCAGCAGTTACGCAGGGACAGATTTTAAATCTGAAGCTTTCTTT; CDR3: CASSYAGTDFKSEAFF
J: TRBJ2-3; V: TRBV2; D: TRBD2; size: few; DNA: TGTGCCAGCAGGTATCGGACTAGCGGGGGGTCGGATACGCAGTATTTT; CDR3: CASRYRTSGGSDTQYF